This T cell receptor (beta chain) was profiled in a study of CD8+CD57+ T cells in acquired aplastic anemia. The CDR3 is 15 residues long. The germline V gene encodes CDR1 MNHEY and CDR2 SVGAGI. CDR3 and TCR beta VDJ profiling relied on a genomic DNA template. One entry per CDR3 protein results from TCRdb running MiXCR on the reads. The data contain tens of thousands of distinct CDR3 sequences, over 35% of them singletons. General study findings and limits: Levels of CD8+ Simpson's diversity were not significantly distinct in patients versus controls.

This clonotype was detected only once. What it recognizes is unknown. A junction boundary mismatches the germline segment, possibly from a read error. Sequenced material: sorted CD4+, CD8+, or CD8+CD57+ T cells (not recorded which) from PBMCs. This sequence joins TRBV6-5 and TRBJ2-1; 9 bases agree with TRBD1. This sequence originates from a human donor in good health, serving as a control. CDR3 sequence (DNA): TGTGCCAGCAGTTGGGGCGGGACAGGGAACAATGAGCAGCTCTTC. It specifies CASSWGGTGNNEQLF.